These 19 T cell receptor beta chains were sequenced from one sample in a study of T cells in Graves' hyperthyroidism and ophthalmopathy. TCR beta CDR3 regions were amplified from RNA. In the first-round RT-PCR of the TCR CDR3, the HTBI primer set was used. One entry per CDR3 protein results from TCRdb running MiXCR on the multiplex PCR reads. Of around 300,000 distinct CDR3 sequences listed, around 20% are singletons. The sequencing sample was made of blood. These receptors originate from a man under 40 with Graves' ophthalmopathy.

This clonotype has ten or more counts. The rearrangement joins TRBV27 to TRBJ2-1; TRBD1 aligns across 8 bases. CDR3 size: 15 residues. The germline CDR1 and CDR2 sequences are MNHEY and SMNVEV (reference sequence). Trimming at V came to 7 bases and at J to 5 bases, leaving 10 bases not matched to a gene. The DNA of the CDR3 is TGTGCCAGCACCCGAGGGGGGACAGGTCACAATGAGCAGTTCTTC. As protein: CASTRGGTGHNEQFF.

This clonotype was observed many times. The V and J genes are TRBV30 and TRBJ2-1; no clear D gene. The germline CDR1 and CDR2 sequences are GTSNPN and SVGIG (reference sequence). There are 13 residues in the CDR3. With 1 base removed from V and 0 bases from J, the gap between germline ends came to 4 bases. The CDR3 nucleotides read TGTGCCTGGAGTGCTATCTCCTACAATGAGCAGTTCTTC. This encodes CAWSAISYNEQFF.

Notes on this clonotype: One junction end does not reproduce the germline sequence, and a read error may be involved. The gene calls are TRBV30 and TRBJ2-7; D possibly corresponds to TRBD2 (5 bases). Germline V gives CDR1 GTSNPN, CDR2 SVGIG (reference sequence). This CDR3 is 12 amino acids long. DNA of the CDR3: TGTACCTGGAGAGGGAGCGGCTACGAGCAGTACTTC. Translating it yields CTWRGSGYEQYF. The complete variable domain, with remaining parts taken from reference TRBV30 and TRBJ2-7, reads SQTIHQWPATLVQPVGSPLSLECTVEGTSNPNLYWYRQAAGRGLQLLFYSVGIGQISSEVPQNLSASRPQDRQFILSSKKLLLSDSGFYLCTWRGSGYEQYFGPGTRLTVT.

This rearrangement joins TRBV29-1 to TRBJ2-7, with 9 bases aligning to TRBD1. J was trimmed by 6 bases and V by 6 bases; bases with no gene match: 6. Looked up from germline, CDR1 is SQVTM and CDR2 is ANQGSEA. The CDR3 loop spans 12 amino acids. The CDR3: CSVLKTGGEQYF. CDR3 DNA sequence: TGCAGCGTCCTAAAGACAGGGGGCGAGCAGTACTTC.

This clonotype showed up just a few times. V gene TRBV24-1 combines with J gene TRBJ1-1; D uncertain. The CDR3 sequence is 11 residues long. V was cut by 0 bases and J by 12 bases, with 7 bases left in between. The germline CDR1 and CDR2 sequences are KGHDR and SFDVKD. CDR3 sequence reads: CATSDLVGTFF. DNA for the CDR3: TGTGCCACCAGTGATTTGGTGGGAACTTTCTTT.

A note on this clonotype: Its ends do not fully match the called genes, so a read error is possible. The chain has TRBV7-2 and TRBJ2-1, with 8 bases that match TRBD1. The CDR3 consists of 16 residues. Per the germline V gene, CDR1 is SGHTA and CDR2 is FQGNSA. The CDR3 loop reads CASSSPGTGVYNKQFF. The CDR3 region has the DNA TGTGCCAGCTCATCTCCCGGGACAGGAGTTTACAATAAGCAGTTCTTC.

This clonotype was observed a few times. The gene calls are TRBV5-4 and TRBJ2-2, with no clear D. Trimming left V 0 bases short and J 3 bases short, with 15 bases between. This CDR3 spans 17 amino acids. CDR1 and CDR2 (germline): SGHNT, YYREEE (reference sequence). CDR3 in DNA: TGTGCCAGCAGCTTGGGGGTAACTACGGCGGACACCGGGGAGCTGTTTTTT. Translating it yields CASSLGVTTADTGELFF.

The CDR3 DNA follows: TGTGCCAGCAGTCAAGGGGTGCTAGCCGCAGATACGCAGTATTTT. It translates to CASSQGVLAADTQYF. The chain is built from TRBV27 and TRBJ2-3; possibly TRBD1 or TRBD2 for D (5 bases each). Trimming took 5 bases from V and 4 from J, leaving 16 bases between them. This CDR3 has 15 amino acids. Germline V gene lookup returns CDR1 MNHEY and CDR2 SMNVEV (reference sequence).

Ten or more counts support this clonotype. The CDR3 is CSARDLDKGGQSHYGYTF. The CDR3 region has the DNA TGCAGTGCTAGAGACCTAGACAAGGGGGGACAGTCACACTATGGCTACACCTTC. The chain combines TRBV20-1 with TRBJ1-2; TRBD1 matches 7 bases. The V and J ends lost 0 bases and 3 bases, in that order; junction bases with no gene match: 16. The V gene's germline CDR1 is DFQATT and CDR2 SNEGSKA (reference sequence). This CDR3 has 18 residues.

The chain couples TRBV28 to TRBJ2-3; the D gene is possibly TRBD1 (5 bases). Germline assignment: CDR1 MDHEN and CDR2 SYDVKM. Trimming took off 4 bases at V and 1 base at J, with 18 bases between the two ends. This CDR3 contains 17 residues. The CDR3 DNA is TGTGCCAGCAGTTCTACTTTACAGGTCCGGGGCACAGATACGCAGTATTTT. Translating gives CASSSTLQVRGTDTQYF.

The sample holds many counts of this clonotype. The chain combines TRBV5-1 with TRBJ2-2; tentatively, D is TRBD1 (6 bases). V lost 5 bases and J 2 bases, leaving 13 bases between the germline ends. The CDR3 is 15 residues long. Per germline, CDR1 SGHRS and CDR2 YFSETQ. The CDR3 loop reads CASRSYRDNTGELFF. CDR3 sequence (DNA): TGCGCCAGCAGATCATACAGGGATAACACCGGGGAGCTGTTTTTT.

This clonotype was counted between two and nine times. V and J are TRBV5-6 and TRBJ2-7; TRBD2 matches at 8 bases. Germline V gene data show CDR1 as SGHDT and CDR2 as YYEEEE. With 4 bases clipped from V and 3 bases from J, the junction kept 6 bases outside the gene matches. This CDR3 is 14 amino acids long. CDR3 loop: CASSPGGAIYEQYF. CDR3 coding DNA: TGTGCCAGCAGCCCGGGGGGGGCGATCTACGAGCAGTACTTC.

J is TRBJ1-1 and V is TRBV12-5; the D gene is possibly TRBD1 (5 bases). This CDR3 spans 15 amino acids. Germline values: CDR1 LGHNT, CDR2 FRNRAP. Between the trimmed V and J ends, which lost 3 bases and 2 bases, there was a span of 13 bases. CDR3 in amino acids: CASGLFWGENTEAFF. The CDR3 DNA is TGTGCTAGTGGTTTATTTTGGGGGGAAAACACTGAAGCTTTCTTT.

The chain joins TRBV13 to TRBJ1-4, with D possibly being TRBD1 (5 bases). V was cut by 3 bases and J by 3 bases, with 11 bases left in between. CDR1 and CDR2 (germline): PRHDT, FYEKMQ (reference sequence). This CDR3 contains 15 residues. The DNA for the CDR3 is TGTGCCAGCAGCTTGTCGGGGGTTTCTAATGAAAAACTGTTTTTT. Translation: CASSLSGVSNEKLFF.

This clonotype was picked up a small number of times. The chain employs TRBV9 and TRBJ2-1; D remains ambiguous. V dropped 3 bases and J dropped 0 bases, with 7 bases sitting between them. CDR1 is SGDLS, CDR2 YYNGEE, per germline. This CDR3 spans 14 amino acids. The CDR3 protein is CASSAESSYNEQFF. As DNA, the CDR3 is TGTGCCAGCAGCGCTGAATCCTCCTACAATGAGCAGTTCTTC.

V is TRBV24-1 and J is TRBJ2-2, with 8 bases fitting TRBD1. The CDR3 is made up of 16 amino acids. V shed 2 bases and J 5 bases; nucleotides not matched to a gene: 6. CDR1 is KGHDR and CDR2 is SFDVKD in the germline V gene. The CDR3 region has the DNA TGTGCCACCAGTGATTCGCAGGGGGCGTGGACCGGGGAGCTGTTTTTT. Protein: CATSDSQGAWTGELFF.

The rearrangement joins TRBV6-1 to TRBJ2-7; weak D call: TRBD2 (5 bases). Per germline, CDR1 MNHNS and CDR2 SASEGT. The CDR3 loop spans 14 amino acids. Deletions cut 2 bases from V and 0 bases from J, with 8 bases between. CDR3 amino acids: CASSEHGISYEQYF. The CDR3 region has the DNA TGTGCCAGCAGTGAACACGGGATCTCCTACGAGCAGTACTTC.

There are many counts of this clonotype. The chain carries TRBV3-1 and TRBJ2-1, with TRBD2 matching over 10 bases. Per the germline V gene, CDR1 is LGHDT and CDR2 is YNNKEL (reference sequence). The CDR3 is made up of 13 amino acids. V trimming: 7 bases; J trimming: 5 bases; junction bases outside the gene matches: 2. The CDR3 loop is CASTGLADNEQFF. The CDR3 coding sequence is TGTGCCAGCACAGGACTAGCGGACAATGAGCAGTTCTTC.

V gene TRBV11-2 combines with J gene TRBJ2-7; the D is unclear. This CDR3 comprises 15 residues. V lost 1 base and J lost 2, with 12 bases in between. Germline-derived CDR1 and CDR2 are SGHAT and FQNNGV. For the CDR3, the DNA is TGTGCCAGCAGCTTAGGTGTCCTGCCGGCCTACGAGCAGTACTTC. Translated: CASSLGVLPAYEQYF.